This TCR beta chain was recorded in a study of T cells after yellow fever vaccination. In the study overall: Libraries from low-cell-number fractions were prepared with the SMART-Seq v4 Ultra Low Input RNA kit.

As for this clonotype: The antigen is undetermined.

Findings of the study overall: At approximately 95% for CD4 and almost 90% for CD8, most primary-vaccination clones showed up again after the booster. Across the CD4 and CD8 compartments, a small share of clonotypes was present in both.

5'RACE template switching produced TCR cDNA carrying a universal primer site and UMIs. TCRdb re-called the 5' RACE reads with MiXCR, one entry per CDR3 protein. Here the sample spans some 300,000 distinct CDR3 sequences, approximately 8% being singletons. This CDR3 has 14 residues. With 1 base removed from V and 5 bases from J, the gap between germline ends came to 14 bases. Germline values: CDR1 DFQATT, CDR2 SNEGSKA (reference sequence). This rearrangement joins TRBV20-1 to TRBJ2-5, with unresolved D. The receptor was isolated from a man between 18 and 29 years old who received the YFV17D yellow fever vaccine. The specimen was CD4+ T cells sorted from PBMCs, collected 5 days after the yellow fever booster vaccination. CDR3 protein: CSARGRLTEETQYF. The CDR3 DNA reads TGCAGTGCTAGAGGCCGCCTGACGGAGGAGACCCAGTACTTC.